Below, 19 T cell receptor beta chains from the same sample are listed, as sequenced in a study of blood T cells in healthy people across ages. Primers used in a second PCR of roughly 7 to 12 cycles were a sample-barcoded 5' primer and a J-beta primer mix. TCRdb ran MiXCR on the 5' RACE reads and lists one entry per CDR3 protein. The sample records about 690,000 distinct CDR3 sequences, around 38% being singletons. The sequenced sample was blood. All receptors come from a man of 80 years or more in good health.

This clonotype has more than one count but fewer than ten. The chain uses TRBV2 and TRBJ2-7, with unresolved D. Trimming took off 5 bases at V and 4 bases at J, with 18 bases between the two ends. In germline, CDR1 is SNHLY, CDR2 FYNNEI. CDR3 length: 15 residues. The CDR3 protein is CASSRPGFLNYEQYF. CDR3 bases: TGTGCCAGCAGTCGACCCGGGTTCCTAAATTACGAGCAGTACTTC.

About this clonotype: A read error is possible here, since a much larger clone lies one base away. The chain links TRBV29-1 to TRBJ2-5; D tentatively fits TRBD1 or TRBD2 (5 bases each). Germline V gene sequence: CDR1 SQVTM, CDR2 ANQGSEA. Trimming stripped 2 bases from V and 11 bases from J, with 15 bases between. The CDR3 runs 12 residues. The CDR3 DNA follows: TGCAGCGTTGAAAGGGGCATAGGGGAGCAGTACTTC. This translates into CSVERGIGEQYF.

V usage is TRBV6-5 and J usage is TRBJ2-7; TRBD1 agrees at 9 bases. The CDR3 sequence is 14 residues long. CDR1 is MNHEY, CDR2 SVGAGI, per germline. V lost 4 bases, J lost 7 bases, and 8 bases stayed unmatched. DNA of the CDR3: TGTGCCAGCAGTTCGAACAGGGGGCGAGGGGAGCAGTACTTC. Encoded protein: CASSSNRGRGEQYF.

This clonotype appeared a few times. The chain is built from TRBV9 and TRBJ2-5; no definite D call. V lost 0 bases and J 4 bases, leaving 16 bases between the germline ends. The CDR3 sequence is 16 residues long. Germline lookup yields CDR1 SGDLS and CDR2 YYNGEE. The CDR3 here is CASSVGVNPKVETQYF. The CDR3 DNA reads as TGTGCCAGCAGCGTAGGGGTTAATCCTAAGGTAGAGACCCAGTACTTC.

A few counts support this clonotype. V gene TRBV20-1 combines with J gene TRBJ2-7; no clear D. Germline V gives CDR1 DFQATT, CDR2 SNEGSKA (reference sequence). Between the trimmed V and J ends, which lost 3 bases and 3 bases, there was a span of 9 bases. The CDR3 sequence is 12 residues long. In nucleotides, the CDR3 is TGCAGTGCTAGTGTCTCCGGCTACGAGCAGTACTTC. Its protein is CSASVSGYEQYF.

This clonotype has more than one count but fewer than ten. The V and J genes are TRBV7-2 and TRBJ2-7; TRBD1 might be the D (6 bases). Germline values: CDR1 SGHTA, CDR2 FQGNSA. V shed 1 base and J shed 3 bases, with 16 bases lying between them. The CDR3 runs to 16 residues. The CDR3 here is CASSLGSRGRNYEQYF. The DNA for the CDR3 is TGTGCCAGCAGCTTAGGGTCGAGGGGGAGAAACTACGAGCAGTACTTC.

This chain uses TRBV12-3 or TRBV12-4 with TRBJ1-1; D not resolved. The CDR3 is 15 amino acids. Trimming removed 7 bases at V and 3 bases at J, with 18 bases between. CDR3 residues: CASTIWVSRDTEAFF. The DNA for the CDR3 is TGTGCCAGCACCATCTGGGTTTCTAGGGACACTGAAGCTTTCTTT.

CDR3 amino acids: CAWREASGRTEAFF. The CDR3 DNA reads TGTGCCTGGAGAGAAGCCAGCGGGCGGACTGAAGCTTTCTTT. The genes are TRBV30 and TRBJ1-1; D call uncertain. Trimming took 3 bases from V and 5 from J, leaving 16 bases between them. The CDR3 runs 14 residues. Per germline, CDR1 GTSNPN and CDR2 SVGIG (reference sequence).

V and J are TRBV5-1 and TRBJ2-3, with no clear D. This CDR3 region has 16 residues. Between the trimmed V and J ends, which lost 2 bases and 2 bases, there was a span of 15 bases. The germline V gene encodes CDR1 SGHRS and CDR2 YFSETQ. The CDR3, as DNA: TGCGCCAGCAGCTTAGATTCCGGGTCCTACACAGATACGCAGTATTTT. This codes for CASSLDSGSYTDTQYF. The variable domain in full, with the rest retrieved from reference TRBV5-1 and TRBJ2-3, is KAGVTQTPRYLIKTRGQQVTLSCSPISGHRSVSWYQQTPGQGLQFLFEYFSETQRNKGNFPGRFSGRQFSNSRSEMNVSTLELGDSALYLCASSLDSGSYTDTQYFGPGTRLTVL.

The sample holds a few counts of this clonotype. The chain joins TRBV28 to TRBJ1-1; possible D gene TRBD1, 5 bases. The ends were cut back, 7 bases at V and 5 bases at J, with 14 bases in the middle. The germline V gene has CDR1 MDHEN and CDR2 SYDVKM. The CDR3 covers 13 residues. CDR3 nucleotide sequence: TGTGCCAGCAAGGGATTGACAGCGACTGAAGCTTTCTTT. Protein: CASKGLTATEAFF.

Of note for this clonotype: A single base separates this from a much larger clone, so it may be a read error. CDR3: CASTKGSGAYNEQSF. In DNA, the CDR3 is TGTGCCAGCACCAAAGGGAGCGGGGCCTACAATGAGCAGTCCTTC. The chain uses TRBV28 and TRBJ2-1, with 7 bases that match TRBD2. Germline V lookup: CDR1 MDHEN, CDR2 SYDVKM. The CDR3 covers 15 residues.

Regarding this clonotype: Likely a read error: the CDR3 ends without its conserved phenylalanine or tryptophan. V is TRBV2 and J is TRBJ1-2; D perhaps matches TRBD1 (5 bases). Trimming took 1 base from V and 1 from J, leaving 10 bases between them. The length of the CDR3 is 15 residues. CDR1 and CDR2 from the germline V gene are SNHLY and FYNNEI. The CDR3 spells CASSEGQGSNYGYTV. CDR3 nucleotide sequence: TGTGCCAGCAGTGAAGGCCAGGGTAGTAACTATGGCTACACCGTC.

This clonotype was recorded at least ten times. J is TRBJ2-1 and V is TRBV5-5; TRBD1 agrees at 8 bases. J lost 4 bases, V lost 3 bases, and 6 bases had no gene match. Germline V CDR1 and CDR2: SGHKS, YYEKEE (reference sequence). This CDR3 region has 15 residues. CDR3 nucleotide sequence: TGTGCCAGCAGCTCTTCAGGGGGCTTATACAATGAGCAGTTCTTC. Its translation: CASSSSGGLYNEQFF.

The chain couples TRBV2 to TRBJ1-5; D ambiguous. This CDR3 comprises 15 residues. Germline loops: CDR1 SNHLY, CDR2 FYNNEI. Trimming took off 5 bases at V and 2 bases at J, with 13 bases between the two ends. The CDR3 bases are TGTGCCAGCAGTCGTTCACAATTTGGCAATCAGCCCCAGCATTTT. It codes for CASSRSQFGNQPQHF.

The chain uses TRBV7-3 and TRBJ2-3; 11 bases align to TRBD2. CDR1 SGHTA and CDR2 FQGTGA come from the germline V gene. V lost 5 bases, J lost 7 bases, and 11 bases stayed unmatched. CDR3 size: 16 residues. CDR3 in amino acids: CASSKLAGEIGNTQYF. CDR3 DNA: TGTGCCAGCAGCAAACTAGCGGGAGAGATCGGAAATACGCAGTATTTT.

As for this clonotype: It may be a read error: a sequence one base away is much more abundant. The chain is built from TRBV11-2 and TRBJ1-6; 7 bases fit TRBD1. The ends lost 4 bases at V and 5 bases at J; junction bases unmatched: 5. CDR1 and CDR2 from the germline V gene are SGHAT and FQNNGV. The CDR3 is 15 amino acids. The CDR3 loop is CASSYRGTDNSPLHF. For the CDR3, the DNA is TGTGCCAGCAGCTATCGAGGGACAGATAATTCACCCCTCCACTTT.

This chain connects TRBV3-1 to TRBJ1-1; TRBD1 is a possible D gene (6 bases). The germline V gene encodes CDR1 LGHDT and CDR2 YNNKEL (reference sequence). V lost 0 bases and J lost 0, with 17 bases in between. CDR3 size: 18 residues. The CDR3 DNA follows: TGTGCCAGCAGCCAAGACTTAGGCGGGACAAGTATGAACACTGAAGCTTTCTTT. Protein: CASSQDLGGTSMNTEAFF.

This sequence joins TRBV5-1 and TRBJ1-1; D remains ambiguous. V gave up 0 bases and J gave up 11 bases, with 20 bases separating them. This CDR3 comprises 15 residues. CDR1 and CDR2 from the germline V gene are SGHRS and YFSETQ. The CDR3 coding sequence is TGCGCCAGCAGCTTGGAGGGTTCAGCCCCGGGGATTGCTTTCTTT. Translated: CASSLEGSAPGIAFF.

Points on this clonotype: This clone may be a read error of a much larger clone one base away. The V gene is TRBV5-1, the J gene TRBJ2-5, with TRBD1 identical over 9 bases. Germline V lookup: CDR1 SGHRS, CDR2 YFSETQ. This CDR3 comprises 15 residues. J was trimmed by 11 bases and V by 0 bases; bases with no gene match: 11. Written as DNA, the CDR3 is TGCGCCAGCAGCTTGGGGACAGGGGTTAGCAATGAGCAGTACTTC. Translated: CASSLGTGVSNEQYF.